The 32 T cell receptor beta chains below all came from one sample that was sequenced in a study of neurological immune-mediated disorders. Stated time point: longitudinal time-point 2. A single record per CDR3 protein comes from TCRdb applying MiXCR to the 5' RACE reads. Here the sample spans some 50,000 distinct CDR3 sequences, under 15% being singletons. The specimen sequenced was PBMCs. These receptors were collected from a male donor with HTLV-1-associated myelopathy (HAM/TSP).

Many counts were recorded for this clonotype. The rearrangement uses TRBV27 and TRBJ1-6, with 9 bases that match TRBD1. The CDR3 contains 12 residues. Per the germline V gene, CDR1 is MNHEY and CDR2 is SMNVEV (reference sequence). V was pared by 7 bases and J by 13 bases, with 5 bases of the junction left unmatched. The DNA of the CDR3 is TGTGCCAGCACGAACAGGGGGCTCCCCCTCCACTTT. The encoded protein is CASTNRGLPLHF.

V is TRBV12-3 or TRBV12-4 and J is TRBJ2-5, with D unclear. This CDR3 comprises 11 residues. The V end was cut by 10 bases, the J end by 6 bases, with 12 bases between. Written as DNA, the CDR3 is TGTGCCATCAGCGCCTGTCAGACCCAGTACTTC. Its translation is CAISACQTQYF.

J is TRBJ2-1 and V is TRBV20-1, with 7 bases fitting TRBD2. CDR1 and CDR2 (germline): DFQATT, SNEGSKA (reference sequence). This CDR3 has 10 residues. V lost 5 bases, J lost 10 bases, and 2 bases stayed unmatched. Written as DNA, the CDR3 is TGCAGTGCTGGGGGGGGGGAGCAGTTCTTC. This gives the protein CSAGGGEQFF.

The CDR3 protein is CASIPGTSGVNEQFF. The CDR3 coding sequence is TGCGCCAGCATCCCAGGGACTAGCGGGGTTAATGAGCAGTTCTTC. The genes are TRBV5-1 and TRBJ2-1; 13 bases align to TRBD2. Germline V gene lookup returns CDR1 SGHRS and CDR2 YFSETQ. Trimming cost V 6 bases and J 7 bases; bases outside gene matches: 7. The CDR3 loop spans 15 amino acids.

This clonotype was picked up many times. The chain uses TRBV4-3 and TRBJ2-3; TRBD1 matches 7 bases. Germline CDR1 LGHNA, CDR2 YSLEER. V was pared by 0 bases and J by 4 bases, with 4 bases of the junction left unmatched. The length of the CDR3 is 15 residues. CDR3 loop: CASSQDGQASDTQYF. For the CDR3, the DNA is TGCGCCAGCAGCCAAGACGGACAGGCGTCAGATACGCAGTATTTT.

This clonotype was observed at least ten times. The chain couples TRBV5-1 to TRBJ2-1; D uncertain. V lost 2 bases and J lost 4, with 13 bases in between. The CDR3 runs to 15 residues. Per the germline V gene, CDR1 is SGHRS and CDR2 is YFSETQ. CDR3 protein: CASSLGGGEYNEQFF. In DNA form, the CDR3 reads TGCGCCAGCAGCTTAGGTGGTGGGGAATACAATGAGCAGTTCTTC.

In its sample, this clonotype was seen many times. The CDR3 sequence: CASSSFPRDRGEETQYF. For the CDR3, the DNA is TGTGCCAGCAGCTCATTCCCCCGGGACAGGGGAGAAGAGACCCAGTACTTC. The J gene is TRBJ2-5, the V gene TRBV7-2, with 10 bases aligning to TRBD1. Germline V gives CDR1 SGHTA, CDR2 FQGNSA. The CDR3 spans 17 residues. V shed 4 bases and J 3 bases; nucleotides not matched to a gene: 11.

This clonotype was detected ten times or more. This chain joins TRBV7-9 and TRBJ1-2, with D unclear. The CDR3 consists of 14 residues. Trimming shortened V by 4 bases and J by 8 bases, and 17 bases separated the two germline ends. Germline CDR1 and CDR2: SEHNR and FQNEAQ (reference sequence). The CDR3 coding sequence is TGTGCCAGCAGCTACGGACGTCCACCGGTAGGCTACACCTTC. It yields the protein CASSYGRPPVGYTF.

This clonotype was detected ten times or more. The CDR3 DNA follows: TGTGCCACCAGTGATTTTTGGGGGGGGAACACTGAAGCTTTCTTT. This translates into CATSDFWGGNTEAFF. The V and J genes are TRBV24-1 and TRBJ1-1; D perhaps matches TRBD1 (5 bases). Germline V lookup: CDR1 KGHDR, CDR2 SFDVKD. Trimming took off 1 base at V and 1 base at J, with 9 bases between the two ends. CDR3 length: 15 amino acids.

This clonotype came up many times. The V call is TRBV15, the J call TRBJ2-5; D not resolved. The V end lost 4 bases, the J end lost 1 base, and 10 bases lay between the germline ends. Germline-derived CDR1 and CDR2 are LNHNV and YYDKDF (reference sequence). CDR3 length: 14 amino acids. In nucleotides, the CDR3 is TGTGCCACCAGCATTGGTGGCCCCCAAGAGACCCAGTACTTC. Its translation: CATSIGGPQETQYF.

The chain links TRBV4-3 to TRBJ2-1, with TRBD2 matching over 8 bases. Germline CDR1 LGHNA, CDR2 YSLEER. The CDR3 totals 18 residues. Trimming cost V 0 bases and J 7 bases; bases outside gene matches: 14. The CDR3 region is CASSQDYGAGGSGNEQFF. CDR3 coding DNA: TGCGCCAGCAGCCAAGATTACGGGGCGGGGGGTTCGGGAAATGAGCAGTTCTTC.

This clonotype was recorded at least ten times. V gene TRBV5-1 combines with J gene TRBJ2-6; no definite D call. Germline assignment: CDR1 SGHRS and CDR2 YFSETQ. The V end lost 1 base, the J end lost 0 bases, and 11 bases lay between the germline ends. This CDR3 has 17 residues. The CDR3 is CASSLNTAVSGANVLTF. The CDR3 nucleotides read TGCGCCAGCAGCTTGAACACAGCTGTCTCTGGGGCCAACGTCCTGACTTTC.

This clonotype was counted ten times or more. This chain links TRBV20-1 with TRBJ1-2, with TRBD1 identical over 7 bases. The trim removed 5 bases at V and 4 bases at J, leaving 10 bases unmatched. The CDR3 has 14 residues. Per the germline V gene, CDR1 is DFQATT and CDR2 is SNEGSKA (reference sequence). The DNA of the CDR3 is TGCAGTGCTGGCCCAGACAGGGCGACCTATGGCTACACCTTC. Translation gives CSAGPDRATYGYTF.

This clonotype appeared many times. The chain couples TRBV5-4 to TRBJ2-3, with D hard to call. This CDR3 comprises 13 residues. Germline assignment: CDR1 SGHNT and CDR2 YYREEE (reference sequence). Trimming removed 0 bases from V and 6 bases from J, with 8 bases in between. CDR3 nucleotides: TGTGCCAGCAGCTTGGCGCTGGGGGATACGCAGTATTTT. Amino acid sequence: CASSLALGDTQYF.

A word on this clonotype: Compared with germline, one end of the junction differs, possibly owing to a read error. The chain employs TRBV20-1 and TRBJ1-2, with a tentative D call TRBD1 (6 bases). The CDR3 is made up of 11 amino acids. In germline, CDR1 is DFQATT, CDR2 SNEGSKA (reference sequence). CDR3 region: CSASGDYGYTF. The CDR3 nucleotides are TGCAGTGCTTCAGGGGATTATGGTTACACCTTC.

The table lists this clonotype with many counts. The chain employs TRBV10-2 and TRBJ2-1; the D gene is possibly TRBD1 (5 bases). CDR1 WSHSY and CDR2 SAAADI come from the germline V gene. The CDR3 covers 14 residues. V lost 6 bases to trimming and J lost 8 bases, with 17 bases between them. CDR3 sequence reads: CASRSGQRRDEQFF. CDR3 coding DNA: TGCGCCAGCAGGTCAGGTCAACGCAGGGATGAGCAGTTCTTC.

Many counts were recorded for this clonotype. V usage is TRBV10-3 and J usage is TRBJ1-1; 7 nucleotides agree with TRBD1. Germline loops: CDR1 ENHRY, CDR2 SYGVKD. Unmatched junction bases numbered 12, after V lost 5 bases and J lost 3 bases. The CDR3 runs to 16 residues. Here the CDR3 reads CAISSVRGSFYTEAFF. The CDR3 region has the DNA TGTGCCATCAGTTCCGTCAGGGGGTCCTTTTACACTGAAGCTTTCTTT.

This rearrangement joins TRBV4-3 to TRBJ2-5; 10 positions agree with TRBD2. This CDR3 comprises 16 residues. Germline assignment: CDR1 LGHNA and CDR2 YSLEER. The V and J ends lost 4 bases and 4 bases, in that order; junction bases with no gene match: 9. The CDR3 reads CASSPTSGAGPETQYF. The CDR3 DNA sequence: TGCGCCAGCAGCCCAACTAGCGGGGCTGGCCCAGAGACCCAGTACTTC.

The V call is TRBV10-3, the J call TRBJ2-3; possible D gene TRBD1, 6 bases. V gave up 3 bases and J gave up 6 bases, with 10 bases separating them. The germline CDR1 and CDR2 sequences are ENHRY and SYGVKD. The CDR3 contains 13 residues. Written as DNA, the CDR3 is TGTGCCATCAGTGAAGGACAGCCCGATACGCAGTATTTT. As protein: CAISEGQPDTQYF.

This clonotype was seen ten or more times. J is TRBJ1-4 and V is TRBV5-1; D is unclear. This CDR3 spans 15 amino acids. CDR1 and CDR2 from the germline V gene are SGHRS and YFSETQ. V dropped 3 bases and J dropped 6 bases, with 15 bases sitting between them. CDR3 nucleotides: TGCGCCAGCAGCTACGACGGACGATCCGATGAAAAACTGTTTTTT. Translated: CASSYDGRSDEKLFF.

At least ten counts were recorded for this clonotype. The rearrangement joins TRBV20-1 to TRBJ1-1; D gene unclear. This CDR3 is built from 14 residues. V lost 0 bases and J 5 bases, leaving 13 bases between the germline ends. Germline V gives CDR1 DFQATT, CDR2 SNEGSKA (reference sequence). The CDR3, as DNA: TGCAGTGCTAGAGATCGACGGGATGAAACTGAAGCTTTCTTT. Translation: CSARDRRDETEAFF.

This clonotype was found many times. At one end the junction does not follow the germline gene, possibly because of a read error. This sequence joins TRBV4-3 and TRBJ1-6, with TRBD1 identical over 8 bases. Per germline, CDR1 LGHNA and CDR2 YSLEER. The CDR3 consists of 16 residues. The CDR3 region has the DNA TGCGCCAACAGCGTCAGGTCAGGGGGCGCGAATTCACCCCTCCACTTT. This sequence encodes CANSVRSGGANSPLHF.

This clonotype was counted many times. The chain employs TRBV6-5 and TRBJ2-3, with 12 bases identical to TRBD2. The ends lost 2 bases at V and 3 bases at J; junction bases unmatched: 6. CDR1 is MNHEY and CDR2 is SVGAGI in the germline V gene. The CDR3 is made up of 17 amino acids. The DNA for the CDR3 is TGTGCCAGCAGTTACGCCACTAGCGGGGGGTCTACAGATACGCAGTATTTT. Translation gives CASSYATSGGSTDTQYF.

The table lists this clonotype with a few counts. CDR3 sequence reads: CASSLGTSGNNEQFF. CDR3 coding DNA: TGTGCCAGCAGCTTGGGGACTAGCGGTAACAATGAGCAGTTCTTC. V is TRBV11-1 and J is TRBJ2-1, with TRBD2 matching over 11 bases. CDR1 and CDR2 from the germline V gene are SGHAT and FQDESV (reference sequence). This CDR3 has 15 amino acids. V trimming: 3 bases; J trimming: 5 bases; junction bases outside the gene matches: 3.

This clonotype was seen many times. CDR3 DNA sequence: TGCAGCGCCAGGAGACAGGGGGCTGTAAAGGGCTACACCTTC. Translated, it gives CSARRQGAVKGYTF. The V gene is TRBV29-1, the J gene TRBJ1-2, with TRBD1 matching 10 bases. After removal of 7 bases from V and 8 bases from J, the junction contained 13 bases not matched to a gene. CDR1 is SQVTM, CDR2 ANQGSEA, per germline. This CDR3 spans 14 amino acids.

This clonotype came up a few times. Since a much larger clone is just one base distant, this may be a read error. The CDR3 protein is CASSFSAGETQYF. CDR3 in DNA: TGTGCTAGCAGCTTCTCTGCCGGGGAGACCCAGTACTTC. This chain uses TRBV7-7 with TRBJ2-5, with D unclear. From germline, CDR1 is SSHAT and CDR2 FNYEAQ (reference sequence). The CDR3 contains 13 residues. Filled out from reference TRBV7-7 and TRBJ2-5, the complete variable domain reads GAGVSQSPRYKVTKRGQDVTLRCDPISSHATLYWYQQALGQGPEFLTYFNYEAQPDKSGLPSDRFSAERPEGSISTLTIQRTEQRDSAMYRCASSFSAGETQYFGPGTRLLVL.

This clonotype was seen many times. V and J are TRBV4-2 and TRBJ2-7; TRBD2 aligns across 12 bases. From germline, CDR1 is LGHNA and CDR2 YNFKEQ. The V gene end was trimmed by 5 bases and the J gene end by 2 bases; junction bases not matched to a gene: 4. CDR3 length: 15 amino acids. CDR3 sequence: CASSYGLAGTYEQYF. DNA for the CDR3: TGTGCCAGCAGCTACGGACTAGCGGGAACCTACGAGCAGTACTTC.

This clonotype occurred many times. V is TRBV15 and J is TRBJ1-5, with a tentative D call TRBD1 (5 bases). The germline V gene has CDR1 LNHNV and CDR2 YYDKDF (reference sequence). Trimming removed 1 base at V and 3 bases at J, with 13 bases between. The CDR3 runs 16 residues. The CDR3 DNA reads TGTGCCACCAGCAGAGGCCTCAGAGGACACAATCAGCCCCAGCATTTT. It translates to CATSRGLRGHNQPQHF.

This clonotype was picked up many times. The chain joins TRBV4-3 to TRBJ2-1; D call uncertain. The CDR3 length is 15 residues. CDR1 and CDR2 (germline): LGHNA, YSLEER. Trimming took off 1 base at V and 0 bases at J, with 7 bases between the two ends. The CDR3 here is CASSQGVASYNEQFF. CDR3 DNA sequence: TGCGCCAGCAGCCAAGGGGTAGCCTCCTACAATGAGCAGTTCTTC.

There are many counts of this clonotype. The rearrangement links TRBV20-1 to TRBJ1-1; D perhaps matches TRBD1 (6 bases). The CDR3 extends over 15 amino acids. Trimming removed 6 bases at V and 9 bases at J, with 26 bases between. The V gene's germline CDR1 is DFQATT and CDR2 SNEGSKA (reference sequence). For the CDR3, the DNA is TGCAGTGCCCGAAGTTATAACCGGGACACCCTGAAAGCTTTCTTT. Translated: CSARSYNRDTLKAFF.

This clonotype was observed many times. The CDR3, as DNA: TGCGCCAGCAGCTTTAATCCTTCCGGGGAGCTGTTTTTT. It encodes CASSFNPSGELFF. The gene calls are TRBV5-1 and TRBJ2-2; unclear D gene. Deletions cut 2 bases from V and 6 bases from J, with 8 bases between. Germline assignment: CDR1 SGHRS and CDR2 YFSETQ. The CDR3 contains 13 residues.

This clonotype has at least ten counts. In DNA form, the CDR3 reads TGCAGTGCTAGAGATCTCCGGGGGCAGGGGAACACCGGGGAGCTGTTTTTT. Protein: CSARDLRGQGNTGELFF. V gene TRBV20-1 combines with J gene TRBJ2-2, with D tentatively TRBD1 or TRBD2 (6 bases each). The CDR3 is 17 residues long. Germline CDR1 DFQATT, CDR2 SNEGSKA (reference sequence). V lost 0 bases, J lost 1 base, and 15 bases lay in between.